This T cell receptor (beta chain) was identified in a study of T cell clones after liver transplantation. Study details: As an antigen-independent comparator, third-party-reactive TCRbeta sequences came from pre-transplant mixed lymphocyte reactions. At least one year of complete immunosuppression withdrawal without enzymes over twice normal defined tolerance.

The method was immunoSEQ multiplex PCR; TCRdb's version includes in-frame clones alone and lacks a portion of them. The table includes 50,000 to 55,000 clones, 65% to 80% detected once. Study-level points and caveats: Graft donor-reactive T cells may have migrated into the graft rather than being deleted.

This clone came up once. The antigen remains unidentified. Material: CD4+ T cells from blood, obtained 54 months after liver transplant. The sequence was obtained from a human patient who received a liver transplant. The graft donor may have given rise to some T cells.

The CDR3 is CASSPPHRADTEAFF. The CDR3 nucleotides read TGTGCCAGCTCACCACCCCACAGGGCGGACACTGAAGCTTTCTTT. This chain connects TRBV18 to TRBJ1-1; weak D call: TRBD1 (6 bases). Germline loops: CDR1 KGHSH, CDR2 LQKENI. The CDR3 covers 15 residues. V dropped 0 bases and J dropped 3 bases, with 11 bases sitting between them.